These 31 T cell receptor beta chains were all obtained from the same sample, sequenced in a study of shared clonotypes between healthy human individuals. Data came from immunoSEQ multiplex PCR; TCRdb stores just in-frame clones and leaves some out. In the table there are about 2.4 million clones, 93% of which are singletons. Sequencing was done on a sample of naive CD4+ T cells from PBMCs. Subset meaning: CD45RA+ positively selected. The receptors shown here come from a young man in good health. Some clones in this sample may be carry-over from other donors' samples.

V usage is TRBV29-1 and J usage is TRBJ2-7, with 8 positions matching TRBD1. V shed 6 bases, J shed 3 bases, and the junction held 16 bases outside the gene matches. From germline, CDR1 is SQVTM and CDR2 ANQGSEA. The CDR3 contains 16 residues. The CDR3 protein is CSVQPPGQAPDYEQYF. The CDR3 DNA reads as TGCAGCGTCCAACCCCCGGGACAGGCACCTGACTACGAGCAGTACTTC.

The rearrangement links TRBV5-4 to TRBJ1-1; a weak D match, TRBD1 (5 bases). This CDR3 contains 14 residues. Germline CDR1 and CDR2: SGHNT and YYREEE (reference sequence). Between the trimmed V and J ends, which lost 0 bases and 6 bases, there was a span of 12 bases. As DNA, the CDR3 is TGTGCCAGCAGCTTGGCGTCGGGGGGTCCTGAAGCTTTCTTT. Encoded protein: CASSLASGGPEAFF.

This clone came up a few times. The CDR3 DNA is TGTGCCATCCGGACAGGGGTGACAGATACGCAGTATTTT. Translation gives CAIRTGVTDTQYF. V usage is TRBV27 and J usage is TRBJ2-3; 9 bases fit TRBD1. The CDR3 covers 13 residues. Germline loops: CDR1 MNHEY, CDR2 SMNVEV (reference sequence). V gave up 10 bases and J gave up 3 bases; unmatched junction bases: 5.

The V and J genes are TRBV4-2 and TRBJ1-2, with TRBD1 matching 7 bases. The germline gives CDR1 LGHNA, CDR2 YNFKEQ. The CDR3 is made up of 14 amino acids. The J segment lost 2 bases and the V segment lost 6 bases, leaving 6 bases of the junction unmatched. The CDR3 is CASRSEGANYGYTF. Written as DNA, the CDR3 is TGTGCCAGCAGAAGTGAGGGGGCGAACTATGGCTACACCTTC.

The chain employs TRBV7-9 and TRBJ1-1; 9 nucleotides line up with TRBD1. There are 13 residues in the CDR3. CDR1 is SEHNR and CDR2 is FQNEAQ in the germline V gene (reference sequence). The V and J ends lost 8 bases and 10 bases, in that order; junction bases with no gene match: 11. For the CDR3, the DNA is TGTGCCAGCTCCTTAGGGACAGGGAGTAGAGCTTTCTTT. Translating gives CASSLGTGSRAFF.

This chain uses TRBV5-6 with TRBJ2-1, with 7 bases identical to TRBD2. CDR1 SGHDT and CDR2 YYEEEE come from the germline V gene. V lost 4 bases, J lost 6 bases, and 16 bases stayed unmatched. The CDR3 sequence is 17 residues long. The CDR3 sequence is CASSPVISAGAANEQFF. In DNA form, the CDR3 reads TGTGCCAGCAGCCCGGTGATTAGCGCGGGAGCGGCCAATGAGCAGTTCTTC.

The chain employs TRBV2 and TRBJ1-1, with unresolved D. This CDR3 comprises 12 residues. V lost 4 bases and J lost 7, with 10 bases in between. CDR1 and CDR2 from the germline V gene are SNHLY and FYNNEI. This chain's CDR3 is CASSVMGSEAFF. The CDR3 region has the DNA TGTGCCAGCAGTGTAATGGGCAGTGAAGCTTTCTTT.

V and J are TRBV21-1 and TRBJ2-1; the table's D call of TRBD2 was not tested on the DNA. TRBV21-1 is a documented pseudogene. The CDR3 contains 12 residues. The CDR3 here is CARTRRSNEQFF. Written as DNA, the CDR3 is TGTGCCAGAACGCGCCGGTCGAATGAGCAGTTCTTC.

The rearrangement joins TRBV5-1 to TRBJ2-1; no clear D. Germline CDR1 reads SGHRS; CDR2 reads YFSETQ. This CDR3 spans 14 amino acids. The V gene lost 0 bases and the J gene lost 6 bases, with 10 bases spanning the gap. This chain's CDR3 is CASSLVVTPNEQFF. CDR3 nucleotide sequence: TGCGCCAGCAGCTTGGTAGTTACGCCCAATGAGCAGTTCTTC.

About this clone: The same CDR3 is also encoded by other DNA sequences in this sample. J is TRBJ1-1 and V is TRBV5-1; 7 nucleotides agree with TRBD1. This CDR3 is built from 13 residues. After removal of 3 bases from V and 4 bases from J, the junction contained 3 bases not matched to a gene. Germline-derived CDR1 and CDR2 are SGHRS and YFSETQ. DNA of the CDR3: TGCGCCAGCAGCTCACAGGGGACCACTGAAGCTTTCTTT. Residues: CASSSQGTTEAFF.

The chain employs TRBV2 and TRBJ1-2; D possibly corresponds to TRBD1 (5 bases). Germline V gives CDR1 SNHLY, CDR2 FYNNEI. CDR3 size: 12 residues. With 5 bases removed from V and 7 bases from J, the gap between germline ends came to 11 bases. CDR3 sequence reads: CASSRMGGGYTF. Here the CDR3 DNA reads TGTGCCAGCAGTAGAATGGGGGGTGGCTACACCTTC.

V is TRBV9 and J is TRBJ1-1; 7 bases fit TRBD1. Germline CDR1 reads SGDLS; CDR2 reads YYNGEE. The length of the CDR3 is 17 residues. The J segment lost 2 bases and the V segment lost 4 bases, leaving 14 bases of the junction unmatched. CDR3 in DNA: TGTGCCAGCAGCCCCGAAATAGACAGGGCCCTAAACACTGAAGCTTTCTTT. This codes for CASSPEIDRALNTEAFF.

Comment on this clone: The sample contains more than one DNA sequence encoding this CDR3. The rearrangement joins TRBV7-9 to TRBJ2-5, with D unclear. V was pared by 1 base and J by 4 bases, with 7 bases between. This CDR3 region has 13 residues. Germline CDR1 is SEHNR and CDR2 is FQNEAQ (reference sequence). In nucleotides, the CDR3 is TGTGCCAGCAGCTTAGGGCGCCTAGAGACCCAGTACTTC. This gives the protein CASSLGRLETQYF.

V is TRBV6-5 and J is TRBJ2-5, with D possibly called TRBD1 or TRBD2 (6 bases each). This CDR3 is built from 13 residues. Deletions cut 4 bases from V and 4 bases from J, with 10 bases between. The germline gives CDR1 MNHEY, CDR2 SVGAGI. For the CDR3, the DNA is TGTGCCAGCAGTTTCCGGGGGCCAGAGACCCAGTACTTC. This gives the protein CASSFRGPETQYF.

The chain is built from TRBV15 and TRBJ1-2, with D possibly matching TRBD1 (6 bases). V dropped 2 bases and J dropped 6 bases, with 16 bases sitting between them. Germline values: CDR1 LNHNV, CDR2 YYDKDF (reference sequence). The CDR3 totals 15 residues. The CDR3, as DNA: TGTGCCACCAGCAGACCAGGGAGGGGGGCTGATGGCTACACCTTC. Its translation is CATSRPGRGADGYTF.

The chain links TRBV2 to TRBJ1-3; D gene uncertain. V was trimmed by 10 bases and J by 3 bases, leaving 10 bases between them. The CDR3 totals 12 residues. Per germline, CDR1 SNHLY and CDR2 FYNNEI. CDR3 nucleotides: TGTGCCATCCAAAGGATTGGAAACACCATATATTTT. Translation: CAIQRIGNTIYF. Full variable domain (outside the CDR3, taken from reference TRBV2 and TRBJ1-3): EPEVTQTPSHQVTQMGQEVILRCVPISNHLYFYWYRQILGQKVEFLVSFYNNEISEKSEIFDDQFSVERPDGSNFTLKIRSTKLEDSAMYFCAIQRIGNTIYFGEGSWLTVV.

CDR3 DNA: TGTGCCAGCAGCTTAGGCAGTAGGGCTAGCGGGAGTCACGAGCAGTACTTC. It specifies CASSLGSRASGSHEQYF. V is TRBV7-2 and J is TRBJ2-7; TRBD2 matches at 10 bases. V lost 1 base to trimming and J lost 5 bases; unmatched junction nucleotides: 11. The CDR3 is 17 amino acids. Germline V gene data show CDR1 as SGHTA and CDR2 as FQGNSA.

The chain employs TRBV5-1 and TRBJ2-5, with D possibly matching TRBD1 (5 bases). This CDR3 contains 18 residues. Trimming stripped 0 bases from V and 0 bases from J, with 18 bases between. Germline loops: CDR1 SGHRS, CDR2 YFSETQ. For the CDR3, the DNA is TGCGCCAGCAGCTTGGGCGGCACAGGAGCCCCGTACCAAGAGACCCAGTACTTC. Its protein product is CASSLGGTGAPYQETQYF.

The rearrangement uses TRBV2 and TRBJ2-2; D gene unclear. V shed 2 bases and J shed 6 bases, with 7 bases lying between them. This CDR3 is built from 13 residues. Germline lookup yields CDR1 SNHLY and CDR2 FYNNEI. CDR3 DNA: TGTGCCAGCAGTGAAATGAGCTCCGGGGAGCTGTTTTTT. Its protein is CASSEMSSGELFF.

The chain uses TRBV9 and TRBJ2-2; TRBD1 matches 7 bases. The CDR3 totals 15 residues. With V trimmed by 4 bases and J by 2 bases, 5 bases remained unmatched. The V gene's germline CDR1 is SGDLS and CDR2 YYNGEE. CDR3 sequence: CASSRTGTNTGELFF. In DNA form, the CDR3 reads TGTGCCAGCAGCCGGACAGGAACTAACACCGGGGAGCTGTTTTTT.

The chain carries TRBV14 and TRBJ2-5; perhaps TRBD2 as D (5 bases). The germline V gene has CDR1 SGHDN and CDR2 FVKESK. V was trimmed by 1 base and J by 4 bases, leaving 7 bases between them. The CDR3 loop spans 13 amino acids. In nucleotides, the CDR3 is TGTGCCAGCAGCCAAGGGGAGCGAGAGACCCAGTACTTC. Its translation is CASSQGERETQYF.

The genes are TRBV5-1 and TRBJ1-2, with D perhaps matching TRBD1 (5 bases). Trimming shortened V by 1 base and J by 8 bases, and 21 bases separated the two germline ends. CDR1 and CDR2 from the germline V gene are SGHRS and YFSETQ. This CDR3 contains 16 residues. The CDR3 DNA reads TGCGCCAGCAGCTTGTTCTCCGACAGCCGTCGGGTCGGCTACACCTTC. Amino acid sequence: CASSLFSDSRRVGYTF. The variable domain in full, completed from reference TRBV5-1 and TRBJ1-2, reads KAGVTQTPRYLIKTRGQQVTLSCSPISGHRSVSWYQQTPGQGLQFLFEYFSETQRNKGNFPGRFSGRQFSNSRSEMNVSTLELGDSALYLCASSLFSDSRRVGYTFGSGTRLTVV.

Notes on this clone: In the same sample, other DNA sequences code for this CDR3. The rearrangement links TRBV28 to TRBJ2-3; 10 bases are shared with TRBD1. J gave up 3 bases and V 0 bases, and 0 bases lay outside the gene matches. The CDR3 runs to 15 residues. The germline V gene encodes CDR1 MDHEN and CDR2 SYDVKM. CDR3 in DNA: TGTGCCAGCAGTTTATGGGGACAGGGGACAGATACGCAGTATTTT. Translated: CASSLWGQGTDTQYF.

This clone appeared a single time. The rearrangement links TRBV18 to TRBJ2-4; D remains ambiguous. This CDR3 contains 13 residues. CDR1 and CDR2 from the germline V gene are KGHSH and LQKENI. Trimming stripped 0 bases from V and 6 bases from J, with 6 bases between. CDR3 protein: CASSPPSGNIQYF. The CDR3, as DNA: TGTGCCAGCTCACCACCGTCGGGAAACATTCAGTACTTC.

The CDR3 is CASSHSLGGTTNEKLFF. The CDR3 nucleotides are TGTGCCAGCAGCCATAGTTTAGGGGGCACGACTAATGAAAAACTGTTTTTT. The rearrangement uses TRBV4-2 and TRBJ1-4; 7 bases agree with TRBD1. CDR3 size: 17 residues. Unmatched junction bases numbered 9, after V lost 3 bases and J lost 2 bases. Per germline, CDR1 LGHNA and CDR2 YNFKEQ.

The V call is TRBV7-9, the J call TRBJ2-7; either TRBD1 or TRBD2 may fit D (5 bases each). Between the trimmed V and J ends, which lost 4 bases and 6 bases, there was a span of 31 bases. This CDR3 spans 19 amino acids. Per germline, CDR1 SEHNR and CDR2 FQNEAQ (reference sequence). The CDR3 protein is CASSSVAGQGSPRRVEQYF. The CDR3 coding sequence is TGTGCCAGCAGCTCGGTCGCAGGCCAGGGTAGCCCCCGGCGGGTCGAGCAGTACTTC. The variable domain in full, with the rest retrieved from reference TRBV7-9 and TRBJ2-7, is DTGVSQNPRHKITKRGQNVTFRCDPISEHNRLYWYRQTLGQGPEFLTYFQNEAQLEKSRLLSDRFSAERPKGSFSTLEIQRTEQGDSAMYLCASSSVAGQGSPRRVEQYFGPGTRLTVT.

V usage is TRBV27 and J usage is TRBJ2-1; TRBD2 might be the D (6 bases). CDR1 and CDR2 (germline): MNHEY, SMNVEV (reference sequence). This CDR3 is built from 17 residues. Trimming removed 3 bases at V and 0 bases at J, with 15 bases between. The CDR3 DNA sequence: TGTGCCAGCAGTTTCCGGGAGACCCCGATCTCCTACAATGAGCAGTTCTTC. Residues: CASSFRETPISYNEQFF.

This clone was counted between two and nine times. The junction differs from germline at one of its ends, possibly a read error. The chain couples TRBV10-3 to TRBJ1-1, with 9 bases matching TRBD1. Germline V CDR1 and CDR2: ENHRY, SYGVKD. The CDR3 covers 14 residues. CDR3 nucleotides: TGTGCCATCAGTGGGCCCCCGGGACAGGGAAGGCCGAGCTTT. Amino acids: CAISGPPGQGRPSF.

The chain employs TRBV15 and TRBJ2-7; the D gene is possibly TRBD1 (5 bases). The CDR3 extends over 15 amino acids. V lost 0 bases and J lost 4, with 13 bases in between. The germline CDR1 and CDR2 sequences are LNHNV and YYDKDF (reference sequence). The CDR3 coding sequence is TGTGCCACCAGCAGAGATCCAGGGTCTCGGTACGAGCAGTACTTC. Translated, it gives CATSRDPGSRYEQYF.

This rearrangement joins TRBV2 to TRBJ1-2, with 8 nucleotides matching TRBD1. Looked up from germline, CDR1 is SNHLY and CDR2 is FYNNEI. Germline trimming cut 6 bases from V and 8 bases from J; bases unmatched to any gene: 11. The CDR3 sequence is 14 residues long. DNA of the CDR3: TGTGCCAGCAGGCTGGGGACAGGCGGTTTAGGCTACACCTTC. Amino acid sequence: CASRLGTGGLGYTF.

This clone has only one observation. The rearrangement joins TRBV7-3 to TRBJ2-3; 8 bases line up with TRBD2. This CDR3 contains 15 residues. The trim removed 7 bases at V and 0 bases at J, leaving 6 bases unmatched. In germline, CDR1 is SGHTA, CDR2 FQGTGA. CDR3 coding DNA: TGTGCCAGCACCACTAGCGGAGCAAGCACAGATACGCAGTATTTT. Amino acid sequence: CASTTSGASTDTQYF. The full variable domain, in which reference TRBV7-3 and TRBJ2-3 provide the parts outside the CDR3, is GAGVSQTPSNKVTEKGKYVELRCDPISGHTALYWYRQSLGQGPEFLIYFQGTGAADDSGLPNDRFFAVRPEGSVSTLKIQRTERGDSAVYLCASTTSGASTDTQYFGPGTRLTVL.